Following are 32 T cell receptor beta chains from one sample sequenced in a study of early T cells in non-severe SARS-CoV-2 infection. TCRdb re-derived calls from the 5' RACE reads in MiXCR, one entry per CDR3 protein. The sample lists tens of thousands of distinct CDR3 sequences; about 12% were seen once. Sequencing was done on a sample of whole blood. These receptors all come from an adult who was a healthcare worker with PCR-confirmed SARS-CoV-2 infection or an uninfected control (not recorded which).

This clonotype was detected ten times or more. The V gene is TRBV5-5, the J gene TRBJ1-1; no firm D call. Germline loops: CDR1 SGHKS, CDR2 YYEKEE (reference sequence). The V end lost 0 bases, the J end lost 4 bases, and 7 bases lay between the germline ends. This CDR3 spans 13 amino acids. CDR3 coding DNA: TGTGCCAGCAGCTTGGAAGTCGTCACTGAAGCTTTCTTT. It yields the protein CASSLEVVTEAFF.

The CDR3 loop reads CASNHLDRESTDTQYF. The CDR3 DNA reads as TGTGCCAGCAATCACCTAGACAGGGAGAGCACAGATACGCAGTATTTT. The V call is TRBV6-5, the J call TRBJ2-3; 7 nucleotides align to TRBD1. There are 16 residues in the CDR3. The germline V gene encodes CDR1 MNHEY and CDR2 SVGAGI. Germline trimming cut 7 bases from V and 0 bases from J; bases unmatched to any gene: 10.

This clonotype has just a few counts. J is TRBJ2-5 and V is TRBV7-2; D call uncertain. The germline V gene has CDR1 SGHTA and CDR2 FQGNSA. The CDR3 is 12 amino acids. Trimming left V 3 bases short and J 4 bases short, with 6 bases between. CDR3 in amino acids: CASSFPGETQYF. The CDR3, as DNA: TGTGCCAGCAGCTTTCCCGGAGAGACCCAGTACTTC.

The table lists this clonotype with many counts. The J gene is TRBJ2-1, the V gene TRBV12-3 or TRBV12-4; TRBD2 might be the D (6 bases). Trimming pared 2 bases from V and 7 bases from J, leaving 15 bases between. This CDR3 spans 15 amino acids. In DNA, the CDR3 is TGTGCCAGCAGTTTAAGGCAGGGACTGGTTAATGAGCAGTTCTTC. This codes for CASSLRQGLVNEQFF.

V is TRBV25-1 and J is TRBJ2-5; D is possibly TRBD1 or TRBD2 (6 bases each). Germline V CDR1 and CDR2: MGHDK, SYGVNS. V lost 5 bases to trimming and J lost 6 bases, with 10 bases between them. CDR3 length: 12 residues. CDR3 DNA sequence: TGTGCCAGCAGTACAGGGAGGAAGACCCAGTACTTC. Protein product: CASSTGRKTQYF. The full variable domain, in which reference TRBV25-1 and TRBJ2-5 provide the parts outside the CDR3, is EADIYQTPRYLVIGTGKKITLECSQTMGHDKMYWYQQDPGMELHLIHYSYGVNSTEKGDLSSESTVSRIRTEHFPLTLESARPSHTSQYLCASSTGRKTQYFGPGTRLLVL.

The genes are TRBV20-1 and TRBJ2-3; D gene unclear. The ends were cut back, 6 bases at V and 5 bases at J, with 9 bases in the middle. CDR1 is DFQATT and CDR2 is SNEGSKA in the germline V gene (reference sequence). CDR3 length equals 11 residues. CDR3 sequence: CSAHPKDTQYF. In DNA form, the CDR3 reads TGCAGTGCGCATCCTAAAGATACGCAGTATTTT.

This clonotype was counted only a few times. CDR3 DNA sequence: TGCAGCGCAAAACGGGGGCCCTACGAGCAGTACTTC. Residues: CSAKRGPYEQYF. This sequence joins TRBV29-1 and TRBJ2-7, with D possibly being TRBD1 or TRBD2 (6 bases each). Trimming took 7 bases from V and 2 from J, leaving 12 bases between them. Germline V gene lookup returns CDR1 SQVTM and CDR2 ANQGSEA. The CDR3 extends over 12 amino acids.

This clonotype has a handful of counts. The chain links TRBV28 to TRBJ1-1; D ambiguous. V shed 1 base and J shed 3 bases, with 9 bases lying between them. This CDR3 region has 14 residues. Germline values: CDR1 MDHEN, CDR2 SYDVKM. CDR3 loop: CASSLLERDTEAFF. CDR3 coding DNA: TGTGCCAGCAGTTTATTAGAGAGGGACACTGAAGCTTTCTTT.

This clonotype has a count of ten or more. The chain couples TRBV6-5 to TRBJ2-3, with 11 nucleotides matching TRBD2. CDR1 is MNHEY and CDR2 is SVGAGI in the germline V gene. V shed 6 bases, J shed 0 bases, and the junction held 8 bases outside the gene matches. The CDR3 runs 17 residues. The CDR3 region is CASSYIRLAGSTDTQYF. The CDR3 DNA sequence: TGTGCCAGCAGCTACATAAGACTAGCGGGGAGCACAGATACGCAGTATTTT.

This clonotype came up many times. V usage is TRBV28 and J usage is TRBJ1-6; tentative D call: TRBD1 (5 bases). V was pared by 6 bases and J by 5 bases, with 11 bases between. CDR1 MDHEN and CDR2 SYDVKM come from the germline V gene. The CDR3 length is 14 residues. For the CDR3, the DNA is TGTGCCAGCAGCCCGGGAGGGGATAATTCACCCCTCCACTTT. This gives the protein CASSPGGDNSPLHF.

This clonotype was found a few times. V usage is TRBV7-3 and J usage is TRBJ2-5, with 12 bases matching TRBD2. There are 17 residues in the CDR3. Germline V CDR1 and CDR2: SGHTA, FQGTGA. V lost 1 base to trimming and J lost 4 bases; unmatched junction nucleotides: 7. DNA for the CDR3: TGTGCCAGCAGCTTAAATGGTCTAGCGGGAGGGCGAGAGACCCAGTACTTC. Its protein is CASSLNGLAGGRETQYF.

This clonotype was found many times. The V call is TRBV7-2, the J call TRBJ2-1; TRBD1 matches 10 bases. The germline gives CDR1 SGHTA, CDR2 FQGNSA. The J segment lost 3 bases and the V segment lost 5 bases, leaving 4 bases of the junction unmatched. The CDR3 has 15 amino acids. CDR3 residues: CASSLTGGDYNEQFF. CDR3 sequence (DNA): TGTGCCAGCAGCCTGACAGGGGGCGACTACAATGAGCAGTTCTTC.

This clonotype was observed at least ten times. The chain is built from TRBV9 and TRBJ2-7; D not resolved. Germline V gives CDR1 SGDLS, CDR2 YYNGEE. V dropped 7 bases and J dropped 0 bases, with 14 bases sitting between them. CDR3 length: 14 residues. The CDR3 bases are TGTGCCAGCTTCGATTGCGGTAGCTCCTACGAGCAGTACTTC. This translates into CASFDCGSSYEQYF. Combining the CDR3 with reference TRBV9 and TRBJ2-7 gives the whole variable domain DSGVTQTPKHLITATGQRVTLRCSPRSGDLSVYWYQQSLDQGLQFLIQYYNGEERAKGNILERFSAQQFPDLHSELNLSSLELGDSALYFCASFDCGSSYEQYFGPGTRLTVT.

The chain uses TRBV7-2 and TRBJ2-5, with D possibly matching TRBD2 (6 bases). Trimming took off 4 bases at V and 4 bases at J, with 16 bases between the two ends. This CDR3 has 15 amino acids. CDR1 is SGHTA, CDR2 FQGNSA, per germline. CDR3 bases: TGTGCCAGCAGCTCCGATTGGCAGGGAGGAGAGACCCAGTACTTC. As protein: CASSSDWQGGETQYF.

The chain carries TRBV2 and TRBJ2-1; 10 bases match TRBD2. V trimming: 1 base; J trimming: 5 bases; junction bases outside the gene matches: 5. Germline loops: CDR1 SNHLY, CDR2 FYNNEI. The CDR3 length is 16 residues. CDR3 in DNA: TGTGCCAGCAGTGAAGAGTCACTAGCGGGAAACAATGAGCAGTTCTTC. This codes for CASSEESLAGNNEQFF.

This chain connects TRBV20-1 to TRBJ2-5; 10 bases line up with TRBD2. The V and J ends lost 5 bases and 7 bases, in that order; junction bases with no gene match: 13. Per germline, CDR1 DFQATT and CDR2 SNEGSKA (reference sequence). This CDR3 contains 15 residues. CDR3 region: CSAGRPTGTSVTQYF. For the CDR3, the DNA is TGCAGTGCTGGAAGGCCCACCGGGACTAGCGTGACCCAGTACTTC.

The CDR3 DNA follows: TGTGCCACCAGTGACCCGGGACAGGGGCGAAACACCGGGGAGCTGTTTTTT. It translates to CATSDPGQGRNTGELFF. The V and J genes are TRBV24-1 and TRBJ2-2, with 10 bases matching TRBD1. Trimming took 4 bases from V and 2 from J; bases not matched to a gene: 6. Looked up from germline, CDR1 is KGHDR and CDR2 is SFDVKD. The CDR3 is 17 residues long.

This chain uses TRBV27 with TRBJ2-7; unclear D gene. The length of the CDR3 is 13 residues. Per the germline V gene, CDR1 is MNHEY and CDR2 is SMNVEV (reference sequence). Trimming cost V 0 bases and J 1 base, with 4 bases left between them. CDR3 protein: CASSLSPSYEQYF. CDR3 DNA: TGTGCCAGCAGTTTATCCCCTTCCTACGAGCAGTACTTC.

This clonotype was detected only once. The V call is TRBV5-4, the J call TRBJ2-7; D ambiguous. Germline V lookup: CDR1 SGHNT, CDR2 YYREEE (reference sequence). This CDR3 spans 13 amino acids. V dropped 3 bases and J dropped 3 bases, with 10 bases sitting between them. The CDR3 spells CASSSGRNYEQYF. The CDR3 nucleotides are TGTGCCAGCAGCTCTGGACGAAACTACGAGCAGTACTTC.

In its sample, this clonotype was seen a few times. The V gene is TRBV2, the J gene TRBJ1-4; no definite D call. The CDR3 covers 13 residues. Trimming took off 7 bases at V and 7 bases at J, with 13 bases between the two ends. Looked up from germline, CDR1 is SNHLY and CDR2 is FYNNEI. CDR3 nucleotide sequence: TGTGCCAGCACGGCGGGGTTCGGTGAAAAACTGTTTTTT. Protein sequence: CASTAGFGEKLFF.

The sample holds many counts of this clonotype. The chain joins TRBV29-1 to TRBJ2-5, with 10 positions matching TRBD1. J was trimmed by 5 bases and V by 5 bases; bases with no gene match: 5. In germline, CDR1 is SQVTM, CDR2 ANQGSEA. This CDR3 spans 13 amino acids. CDR3 protein: CSVQTGGGETQYF. CDR3 coding DNA: TGCAGCGTTCAGACAGGGGGCGGCGAGACCCAGTACTTC.

At least ten counts were recorded for this clonotype. The chain employs TRBV6-1 and TRBJ1-2, with D maybe TRBD1 (6 bases). The CDR3 is 11 amino acids. Germline values: CDR1 MNHNS, CDR2 SASEGT. V lost 5 bases to trimming and J lost 11 bases, with 12 bases between them. The CDR3 sequence is CASSSMGAYTF. DNA of the CDR3: TGTGCCAGCAGTTCTATGGGGGCATACACCTTC.

The rearrangement links TRBV7-3 to TRBJ1-2; D is ambiguous. V gave up 5 bases and J gave up 7 bases, with 14 bases separating them. Germline loops: CDR1 SGHTA, CDR2 FQGTGA. The CDR3 extends over 13 amino acids. The CDR3 coding sequence is TGTGCCAGCAGCCTGGGAGAGGACTCTGGCTACACCTTC. Protein product: CASSLGEDSGYTF.

This clonotype was observed at least ten times. This CDR3 reads CSVAFSGAFGSPLHF. In DNA, the CDR3 is TGCAGCGTTGCATTCTCAGGGGCTTTCGGTTCACCCCTCCACTTT. The rearrangement links TRBV29-1 to TRBJ1-6; possibly TRBD1 for D (6 bases). In germline, CDR1 is SQVTM, CDR2 ANQGSEA. Trimming took off 4 bases at V and 9 bases at J, with 19 bases between the two ends. The CDR3 length is 15 residues.

This clonotype was recorded at least ten times. The V and J genes are TRBV28 and TRBJ2-7; D unresolved. V lost 10 bases and J 5 bases, leaving 12 bases between the germline ends. Germline V lookup: CDR1 MDHEN, CDR2 SYDVKM. CDR3 size: 11 residues. As DNA, the CDR3 is TGTGCCACCCTTAATTTCAACGAGCAGTACTTC. As protein: CATLNFNEQYF.

The V gene is TRBV28, the J gene TRBJ2-1; 8 bases match TRBD2. V lost 5 bases, J lost 8 bases, and 8 bases stayed unmatched. Germline V gene data show CDR1 as MDHEN and CDR2 as SYDVKM. This CDR3 comprises 14 residues. CDR3 coding DNA: TGTGCCAGCAGTGGGACTAGTAAGATGTATGAGCAGTTCTTC. As protein: CASSGTSKMYEQFF. Drawing the rest from reference TRBV28 and TRBJ2-1, the complete variable domain is DVKVTQSSRYLVKRTGEKVFLECVQDMDHENMFWYRQDPGLGLRLIYFSYDVKMKEKGDIPEGYSVSREKKERFSLILESASTNQTSMYLCASSGTSKMYEQFFGPGTRLTVL.

The chain carries TRBV7-3 and TRBJ2-2; 7 bases fit TRBD1. This CDR3 is 14 amino acids long. The trim removed 5 bases at V and 3 bases at J, leaving 3 bases unmatched. Per germline, CDR1 SGHTA and CDR2 FQGTGA. The CDR3 DNA follows: TGTGCCAGCAGCAACAGGGGAGACACCGGGGAGCTGTTTTTT. It codes for CASSNRGDTGELFF.

This clonotype was observed a few times. This chain uses TRBV5-4 with TRBJ1-6; 9 nucleotides agree with TRBD1. The V segment lost 4 bases and the J segment 7 bases; nucleotides outside the gene matches: 15. Germline CDR1 and CDR2: SGHNT and YYREEE (reference sequence). The CDR3 runs to 18 residues. The CDR3 here is CASSPATPGTGRNSPLHF. CDR3 DNA: TGTGCCAGCAGCCCTGCAACCCCCGGGACAGGGCGAAATTCACCCCTCCACTTT.

The chain is built from TRBV25-1 and TRBJ1-1; no clear D. CDR1 and CDR2 (germline): MGHDK, SYGVNS. The CDR3 length is 13 residues. Trimming stripped 3 bases from V and 1 base from J, with 6 bases between. CDR3: CASSDQANTEAFF. The CDR3 DNA sequence: TGTGCCAGCAGTGATCAGGCGAACACTGAAGCTTTCTTT. The full variable domain, completed using reference TRBV25-1 and TRBJ1-1, is EADIYQTPRYLVIGTGKKITLECSQTMGHDKMYWYQQDPGMELHLIHYSYGVNSTEKGDLSSESTVSRIRTEHFPLTLESARPSHTSQYLCASSDQANTEAFFGQGTRLTVV.

The J gene is TRBJ1-5, the V gene TRBV29-1, with D perhaps matching TRBD1 (5 bases). Between the trimmed V and J ends, which lost 7 bases and 2 bases, there was a span of 9 bases. The CDR3 is 12 amino acids. Germline V gene sequence: CDR1 SQVTM, CDR2 ANQGSEA. The CDR3 region is CSGGNGNQPQHF. As DNA, the CDR3 is TGCAGCGGGGGGAACGGCAATCAGCCCCAGCATTTT.

This clonotype was detected only a few times. The J gene is TRBJ2-7, the V gene TRBV5-6; 9 bases map to TRBD1. The V and J ends lost 7 bases and 1 base, in that order; junction bases with no gene match: 15. This CDR3 has 17 amino acids. Germline V lookup: CDR1 SGHDT, CDR2 YYEEEE. For the CDR3, the DNA is TGTGCCAGCTCCCGGATGAGGGGACAGGGAGTATCCTACGAGCAGTACTTC. This gives the protein CASSRMRGQGVSYEQYF.

The V call is TRBV2, the J call TRBJ2-6, with D tentatively TRBD1 (6 bases). CDR1 and CDR2 (germline): SNHLY, FYNNEI. The CDR3 is 15 residues long. V lost 6 bases to trimming and J lost 0 bases, with 9 bases between them. The CDR3 DNA follows: TGTGCCAGCAGGGACAGTTCCTCTGGGGCCAACGTCCTGACTTTC. This gives the protein CASRDSSSGANVLTF.